The clone carrying this T cell receptor beta chain was observed at least ten times. This sample was included in a study of blood T cell repertoires in COVID-19. Study-wide context: COVID-19 samples from acute and convalescent phases originated in the United States, Italy and Spain. The cDNA or gDNA used as material had been derived from T cells, B-cell-depleted T cells, or PBMCs.

The CDR3 runs to 12 residues. CDR1 KGHSH and CDR2 LQKENI come from the germline V gene. Trimming took 3 bases from V and 10 from J; bases not matched to a gene: 5. In the source study's methods: Reference gene primers were amplified, and this amplification served to estimate nucleated cell counts. Profiling relied on immunoSEQ multiplex PCR, and the TCRdb table lists in-frame clones only, not all of them. Clonal size and the V and J genes are those of that table, whereas D and trimming came from the DNA. This table has about 140,000 clones, approximately 87% appearing once. Sequencing was performed on peripheral blood. The chain recombines TRBV18 with TRBJ1-2; 7 bases are a match to TRBD1. The source of this sequence is a man in his forties or fifties who had recovered from COVID-19. CDR3 DNA sequence: TGTGCCAGCTCACCCTTAGGGACAGCCTACACCTTC. Its translation: CASSPLGTAYTF.